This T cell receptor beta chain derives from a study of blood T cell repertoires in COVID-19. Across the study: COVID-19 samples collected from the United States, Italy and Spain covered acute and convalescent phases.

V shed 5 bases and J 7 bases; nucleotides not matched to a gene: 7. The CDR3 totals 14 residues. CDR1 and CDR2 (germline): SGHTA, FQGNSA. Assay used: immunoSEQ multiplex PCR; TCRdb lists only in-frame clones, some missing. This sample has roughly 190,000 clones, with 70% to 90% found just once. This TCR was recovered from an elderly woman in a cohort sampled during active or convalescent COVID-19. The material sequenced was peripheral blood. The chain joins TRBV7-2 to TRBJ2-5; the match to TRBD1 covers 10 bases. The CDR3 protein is CASSRQGASRTQYF. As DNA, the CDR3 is TGTGCCAGCAGCAGACAGGGGGCGAGCCGGACCCAGTACTTC.